Following are 7 T cell receptor beta chains from one sample sequenced in a study of T cells in Graves' hyperthyroidism and ophthalmopathy. TCR beta CDR3 region amplification was performed from RNA transcripts. The HTBI primer set drove a first-round RT-PCR of the TCR CDR3. TCRdb independently ran MiXCR on the multiplex PCR reads; one entry per CDR3 protein. The data show a few hundred thousand distinct CDR3 sequences, more than 15% seen once. Source material: blood. These receptors were obtained from a young woman with Graves' ophthalmopathy.

The sample holds a few counts of this clonotype. The chain employs TRBV4-2 and TRBJ2-1, with D unclear. Germline CDR1 and CDR2: LGHNA and YNFKEQ. The CDR3 is made up of 13 amino acids. V dropped 4 bases and J dropped 6 bases, with 10 bases sitting between them. DNA for the CDR3: TGTGCCAGCAGCCCCCCACTGTCCAATGAGCAGTTCTTC. Protein sequence: CASSPPLSNEQFF.

This clonotype has at least ten counts. V and J are TRBV28 and TRBJ2-7, with D tentatively TRBD2 (5 bases). This CDR3 spans 13 amino acids. Germline lookup yields CDR1 MDHEN and CDR2 SYDVKM. Trimming pared 3 bases from V and 3 bases from J, leaving 9 bases between. The CDR3 region has the DNA TGTGCCAGCAGTTTTCCCGGACTCTACGAGCAGTACTTC. It is translated as CASSFPGLYEQYF.

On this clonotype: A much larger clonotype is one base distant, so this may be a read error. The rearrangement uses TRBV28 and TRBJ1-2; D is uncertain. V lost 6 bases, J lost 5 bases, and 13 bases lay in between. Germline lookup yields CDR1 MDHEN and CDR2 SYDVKM. This CDR3 contains 13 residues. The CDR3 DNA sequence: TGTGCCAGCAGCTCGGAACAGCAGTATGGCTACACCTTC. Amino acid sequence: CASSSEQQYGYTF.

This clonotype was recorded many times. The chain uses TRBV30 and TRBJ1-2, with a possible D match to TRBD1 (5 bases). This CDR3 has 14 residues. Germline V gene sequence: CDR1 GTSNPN, CDR2 SVGIG (reference sequence). V was cut by 4 bases and J by 4 bases, with 16 bases left in between. This CDR3 reads CAWKEGVGAYGYTF. The CDR3 DNA reads TGTGCCTGGAAAGAGGGCGTTGGGGCCTATGGCTACACCTTC.

This chain's CDR3 is CAWNNRGSGANVLTF. The CDR3 DNA reads as TGTGCCTGGAACAACAGGGGCTCTGGGGCCAACGTCCTGACTTTC. V gene TRBV30 combines with J gene TRBJ2-6; TRBD1 agrees at 7 bases. This CDR3 is 15 amino acids long. Per the germline V gene, CDR1 is GTSNPN and CDR2 is SVGIG (reference sequence). The J segment lost 0 bases and the V segment lost 4 bases, leaving 3 bases of the junction unmatched.

In this sample, this clonotype turned up many times. The chain uses TRBV6-1 and TRBJ2-2; D gene unclear. The germline V gene encodes CDR1 MNHNS and CDR2 SASEGT. Trimming removed 5 bases at V and 0 bases at J, with 7 bases between. This CDR3 region has 14 residues. The CDR3, as DNA: TGTGCCAGCAGTAAAGTGGCGAACACCGGGGAGCTGTTTTTT. It encodes CASSKVANTGELFF.

This clonotype occurred many times. The V and J genes are TRBV6-1 and TRBJ2-3, with 7 bases aligning to TRBD2. Unmatched junction bases numbered 16, after V lost 5 bases and J lost 2 bases. The CDR3 runs to 18 residues. The germline V gene has CDR1 MNHNS and CDR2 SASEGT. CDR3: CASSYTPPASGITDTQYF. In DNA form, the CDR3 reads TGTGCCAGCAGTTATACCCCCCCGGCTAGCGGTATCACAGATACGCAGTATTTT.